This TCR beta chain was identified during a study of cytomegalovirus exposure and HLA in healthy donors. V lost 4 bases to trimming and J lost 4 bases; unmatched junction nucleotides: 5. Germline V gene lookup returns CDR1 MNHEY and CDR2 SVGAGI. The CDR3 extends over 14 amino acids. The PCR had 60 Vbeta and 13 Jbeta primers. Method: immunoSEQ multiplex PCR; TCRdb's copy keeps in-frame clones and lacks some. The sample includes about 140,000 clones, about four fifths seen only once; the top ten take roughly 3.2%. Points on this clone: Antigen: not known.

Study-wide results and caveats: A missense DCLRE1C variant was associated with V- and J-gene trimming of TCR beta chains in a later analysis, and an independent cohort replicated the association. The investigators catalogued 150 to 200 TCR beta chains as cytomegalovirus-associated. It was reportedly the case that the classifier diagnosed cytomegalovirus status with high specificity and sensitivity.

Sequenced input: PBMCs. This rearrangement joins TRBV6-5 to TRBJ2-7; the match to TRBD1 covers 9 bases. The receptor was derived from a young man in good health and CMV-seropositive. The CDR3 loop is CASSLGQGNYEQYF. In nucleotides, the CDR3 is TGTGCCAGCAGTTTAGGACAGGGGAATTACGAGCAGTACTTC.